This T cell receptor (beta chain) was sequenced for a study of T cell clonality in common variable immunodeficiency. Study findings and constraints: Reportedly, TCR beta sequences from common variable immunodeficiency showed fewer deletions and N-nucleotide insertions.

CDR3 length: 13 residues. The germline V gene encodes CDR1 SGHRS and CDR2 YFSETQ. Trimming removed 4 bases at V and 3 bases at J, with 10 bases between. Comments on this clone: What it recognizes is unknown. The CDR3 goes on 3 residues after the read ends, and that part is filled in from the germline J gene.

Generated by immunoSEQ multiplex PCR, the TCRdb table keeps only in-frame clones and is missing some. The sample presents 20,000 or so clones, none singletons. The receptor was derived from a human donor with common variable immunodeficiency. J is TRBJ2-5 and V is TRBV5-1; D call uncertain. The specimen was peripheral blood mononuclear cells. The CDR3 loop is CASSPAREETQYF. The sequenced CDR3 bases are TGCGCCAGCAGCCCCGCCCGGGAAGAGACC.